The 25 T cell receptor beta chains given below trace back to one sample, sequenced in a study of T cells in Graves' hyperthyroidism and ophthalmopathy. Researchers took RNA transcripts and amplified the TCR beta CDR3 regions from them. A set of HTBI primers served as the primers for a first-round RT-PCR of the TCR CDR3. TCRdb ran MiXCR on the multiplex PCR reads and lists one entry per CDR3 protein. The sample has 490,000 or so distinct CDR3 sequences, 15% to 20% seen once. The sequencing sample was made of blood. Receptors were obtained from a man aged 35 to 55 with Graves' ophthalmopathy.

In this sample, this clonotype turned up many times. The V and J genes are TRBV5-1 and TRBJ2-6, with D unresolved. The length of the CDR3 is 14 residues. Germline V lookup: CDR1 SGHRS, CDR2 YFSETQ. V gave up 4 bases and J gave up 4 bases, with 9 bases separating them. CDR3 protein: CASSRVSGANVLTF. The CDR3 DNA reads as TGCGCCAGCAGCCGGGTATCCGGGGCCAACGTCCTGACTTTC.

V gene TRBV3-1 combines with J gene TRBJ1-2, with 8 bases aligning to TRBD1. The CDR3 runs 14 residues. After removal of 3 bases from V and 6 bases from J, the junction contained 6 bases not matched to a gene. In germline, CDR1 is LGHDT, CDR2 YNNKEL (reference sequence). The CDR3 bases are TGTGCCAGCAGCCACAACCAGGGGGCCCATGGCTACACCTTC. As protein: CASSHNQGAHGYTF.

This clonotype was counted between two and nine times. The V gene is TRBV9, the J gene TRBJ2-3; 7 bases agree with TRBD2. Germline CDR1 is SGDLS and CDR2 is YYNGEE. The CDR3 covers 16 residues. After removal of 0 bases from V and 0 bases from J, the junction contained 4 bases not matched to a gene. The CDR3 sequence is CASSVGSSGSTDTQYF. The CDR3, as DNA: TGTGCCAGCAGCGTAGGGTCTAGCGGCAGCACAGATACGCAGTATTTT.

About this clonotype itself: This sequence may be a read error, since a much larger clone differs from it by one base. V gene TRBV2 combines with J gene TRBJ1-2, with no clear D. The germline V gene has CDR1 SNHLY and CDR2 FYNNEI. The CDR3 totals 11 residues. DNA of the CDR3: TGTGCCGGCAGTGACCTCTATGGCTACACCTTC. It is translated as CAGSDLYGYTF.

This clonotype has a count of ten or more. The CDR3 is CASSPGDQETQYF. The DNA of the CDR3 is TGTGCCAGCAGCCCGGGCGACCAAGAGACCCAGTACTTC. This chain joins TRBV3-1 and TRBJ2-5; no firm D call. The CDR3 extends over 13 amino acids. Germline-derived CDR1 and CDR2 are LGHDT and YNNKEL (reference sequence). Trimming took 4 bases from V and 0 from J, leaving 6 bases between them.

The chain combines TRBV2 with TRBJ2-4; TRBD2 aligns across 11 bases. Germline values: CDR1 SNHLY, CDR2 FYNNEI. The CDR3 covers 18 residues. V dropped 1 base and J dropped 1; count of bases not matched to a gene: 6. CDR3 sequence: CASSEGIWTSGAKNIQYF. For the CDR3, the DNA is TGTGCCAGCAGTGAAGGGATTTGGACTAGCGGGGCCAAAAACATTCAGTACTTC.

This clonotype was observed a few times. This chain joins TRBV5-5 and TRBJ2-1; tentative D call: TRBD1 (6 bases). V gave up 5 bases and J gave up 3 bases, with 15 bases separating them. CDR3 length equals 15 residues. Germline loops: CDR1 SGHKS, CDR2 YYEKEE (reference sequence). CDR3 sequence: CASRPQGNSYNEQFF. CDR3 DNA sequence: TGTGCCAGCAGACCGCAGGGGAATAGCTACAATGAGCAGTTCTTC.

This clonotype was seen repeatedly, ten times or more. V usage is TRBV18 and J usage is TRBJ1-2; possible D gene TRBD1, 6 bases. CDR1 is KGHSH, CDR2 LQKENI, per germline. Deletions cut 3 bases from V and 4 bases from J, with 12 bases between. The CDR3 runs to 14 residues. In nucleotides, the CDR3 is TGTGCCAGCTCACCTCCAGACAGGTTCTATGGCTACACCTTC. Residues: CASSPPDRFYGYTF.

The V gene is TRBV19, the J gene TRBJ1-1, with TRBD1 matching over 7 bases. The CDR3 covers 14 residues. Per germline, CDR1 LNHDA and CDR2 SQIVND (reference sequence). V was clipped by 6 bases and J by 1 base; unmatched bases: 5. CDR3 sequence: CASRLQGPNTEAFF. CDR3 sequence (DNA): TGTGCCAGTAGGTTACAGGGGCCGAACACTGAAGCTTTCTTT.

The CDR3 region has the DNA TGCGCCAGCAGCACGGGAACTAGCGGGGGTTACAATGAGCAGTTCTTC. Encoded protein: CASSTGTSGGYNEQFF. The chain recombines TRBV5-1 with TRBJ2-1; 11 nucleotides align to TRBD2. Looked up from germline, CDR1 is SGHRS and CDR2 is YFSETQ. The length of the CDR3 is 16 residues. The ends lost 4 bases at V and 4 bases at J; junction bases unmatched: 7. Combining the CDR3 with reference TRBV5-1 and TRBJ2-1 gives the whole variable domain KAGVTQTPRYLIKTRGQQVTLSCSPISGHRSVSWYQQTPGQGLQFLFEYFSETQRNKGNFPGRFSGRQFSNSRSEMNVSTLELGDSALYLCASSTGTSGGYNEQFFGPGTRLTVL.

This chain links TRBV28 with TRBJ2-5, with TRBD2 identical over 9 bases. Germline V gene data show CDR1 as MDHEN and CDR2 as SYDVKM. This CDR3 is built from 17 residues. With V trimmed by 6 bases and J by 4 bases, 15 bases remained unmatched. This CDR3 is CASSLVKGSGSGETQYF. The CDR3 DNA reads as TGTGCCAGCAGCTTAGTTAAGGGTAGCGGGAGTGGAGAGACCCAGTACTTC.

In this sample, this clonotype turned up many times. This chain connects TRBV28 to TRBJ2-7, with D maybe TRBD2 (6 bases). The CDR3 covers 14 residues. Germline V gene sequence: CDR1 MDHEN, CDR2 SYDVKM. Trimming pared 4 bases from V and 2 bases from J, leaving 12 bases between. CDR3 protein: CASSSGGIAYEQYF. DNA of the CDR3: TGTGCCAGCAGTTCTGGCGGGATTGCCTACGAGCAGTACTTC.

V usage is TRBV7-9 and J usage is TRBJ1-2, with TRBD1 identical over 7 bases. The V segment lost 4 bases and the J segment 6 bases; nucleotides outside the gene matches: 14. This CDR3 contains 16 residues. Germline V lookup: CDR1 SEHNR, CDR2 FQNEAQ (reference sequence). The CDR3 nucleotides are TGTGCCAGCAGCTCATCTAGGACAGGCGTCTATAATGGCTACACCTTC. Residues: CASSSSRTGVYNGYTF.

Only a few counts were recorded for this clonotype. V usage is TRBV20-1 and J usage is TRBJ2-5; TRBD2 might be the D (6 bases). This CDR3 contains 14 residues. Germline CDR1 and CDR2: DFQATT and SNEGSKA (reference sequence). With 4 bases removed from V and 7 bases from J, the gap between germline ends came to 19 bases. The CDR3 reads CSANTEGSSVTQYF. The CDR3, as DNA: TGCAGTGCTAACACGGAGGGGAGCAGCGTGACCCAGTACTTC.

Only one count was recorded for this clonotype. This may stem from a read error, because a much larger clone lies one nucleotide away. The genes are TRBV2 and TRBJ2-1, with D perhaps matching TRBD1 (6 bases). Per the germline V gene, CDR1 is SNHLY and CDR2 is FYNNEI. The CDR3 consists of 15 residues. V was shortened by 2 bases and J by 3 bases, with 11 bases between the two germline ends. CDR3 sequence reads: CASSERDISYNEQFF. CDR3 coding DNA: TGTGCCAGCAGTGAACGGGACATAAGCTACAATGAGCAGTTCTTC.

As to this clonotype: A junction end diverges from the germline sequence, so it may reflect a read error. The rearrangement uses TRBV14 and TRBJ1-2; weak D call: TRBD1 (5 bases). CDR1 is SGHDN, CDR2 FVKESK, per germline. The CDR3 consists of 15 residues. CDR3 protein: CASSQAPTEYYGYTF. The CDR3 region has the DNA TGTGCCAGCAGTCAAGCCCCGACAGAGTACTATGGCTACACCTTC.

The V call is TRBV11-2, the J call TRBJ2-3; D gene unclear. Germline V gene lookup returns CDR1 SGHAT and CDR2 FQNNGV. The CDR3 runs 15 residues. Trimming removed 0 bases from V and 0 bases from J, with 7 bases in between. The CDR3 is CASSLEARSTDTQYF. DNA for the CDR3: TGTGCCAGCAGCTTAGAGGCCAGGAGCACAGATACGCAGTATTTT.

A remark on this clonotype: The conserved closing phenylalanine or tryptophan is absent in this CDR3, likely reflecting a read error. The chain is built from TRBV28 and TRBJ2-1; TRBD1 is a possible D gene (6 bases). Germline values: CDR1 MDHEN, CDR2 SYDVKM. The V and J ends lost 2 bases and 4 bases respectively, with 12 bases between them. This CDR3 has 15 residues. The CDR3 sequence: CASSLPGTPYNEQFL. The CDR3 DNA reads TGTGCCAGCAGTTTACCCGGGACACCGTACAATGAGCAGTTCCTC.

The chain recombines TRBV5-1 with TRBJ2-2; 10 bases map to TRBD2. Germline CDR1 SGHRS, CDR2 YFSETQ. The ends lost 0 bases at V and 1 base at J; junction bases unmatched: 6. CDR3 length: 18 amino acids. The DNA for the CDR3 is TGCGCCAGCAGCTTGGTGGCTAGCGGGGGCCTGAACACCGGGGAGCTGTTTTTT. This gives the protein CASSLVASGGLNTGELFF. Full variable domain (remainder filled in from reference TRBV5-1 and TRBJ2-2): KAGVTQTPRYLIKTRGQQVTLSCSPISGHRSVSWYQQTPGQGLQFLFEYFSETQRNKGNFPGRFSGRQFSNSRSEMNVSTLELGDSALYLCASSLVASGGLNTGELFFGEGSRLTVL.

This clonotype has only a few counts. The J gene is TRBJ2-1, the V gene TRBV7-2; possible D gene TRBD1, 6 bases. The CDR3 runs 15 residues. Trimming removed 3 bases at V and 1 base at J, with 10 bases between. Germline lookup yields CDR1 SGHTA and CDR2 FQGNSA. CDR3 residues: CASSFARGSYNEQFF. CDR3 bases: TGTGCCAGCAGCTTCGCCAGGGGTTCCTACAATGAGCAGTTCTTC.

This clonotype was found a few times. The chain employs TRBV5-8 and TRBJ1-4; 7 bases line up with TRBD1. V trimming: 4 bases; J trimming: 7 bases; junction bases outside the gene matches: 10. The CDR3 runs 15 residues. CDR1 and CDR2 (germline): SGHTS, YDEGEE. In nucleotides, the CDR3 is TGTGCCAGCAGCCTACTTGTAGGGGGCCGTGAAAAACTGTTTTTT. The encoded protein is CASSLLVGGREKLFF.

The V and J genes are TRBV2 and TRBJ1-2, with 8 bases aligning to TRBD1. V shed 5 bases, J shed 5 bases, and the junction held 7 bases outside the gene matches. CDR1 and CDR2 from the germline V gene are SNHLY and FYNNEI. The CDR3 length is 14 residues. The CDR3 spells CASSWDRTIYGYTF. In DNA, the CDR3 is TGTGCCAGCAGTTGGGACAGGACCATATATGGCTACACCTTC.

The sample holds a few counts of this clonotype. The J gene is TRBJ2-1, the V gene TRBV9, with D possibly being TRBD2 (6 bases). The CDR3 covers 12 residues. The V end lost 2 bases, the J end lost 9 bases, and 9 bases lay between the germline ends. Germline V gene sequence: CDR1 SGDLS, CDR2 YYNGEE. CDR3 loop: CASSVRESEQFF. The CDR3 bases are TGTGCCAGCAGCGTTCGGGAGAGTGAGCAGTTCTTC.

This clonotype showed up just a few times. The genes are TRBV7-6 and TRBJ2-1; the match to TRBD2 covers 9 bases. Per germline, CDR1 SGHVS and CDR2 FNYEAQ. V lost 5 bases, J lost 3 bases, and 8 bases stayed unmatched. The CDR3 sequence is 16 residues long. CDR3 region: CASSNRETSGYNEQFF. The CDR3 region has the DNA TGTGCCAGCAGCAATAGGGAGACTAGCGGCTACAATGAGCAGTTCTTC. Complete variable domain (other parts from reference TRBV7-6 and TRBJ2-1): GAGVSQSPRYKVTKRGQDVALRCDPISGHVSLYWYRQALGQGPEFLTYFNYEAQQDKSGLPNDRFSAERPEGSISTLTIQRTEQRDSAMYRCASSNRETSGYNEQFFGPGTRLTVL.

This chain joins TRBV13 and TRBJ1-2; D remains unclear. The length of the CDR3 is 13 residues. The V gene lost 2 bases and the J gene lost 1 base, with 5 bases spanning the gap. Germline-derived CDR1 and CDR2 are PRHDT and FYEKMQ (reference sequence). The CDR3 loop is CASSLTDNYGYTF. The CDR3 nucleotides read TGTGCCAGCAGCTTAACGGATAACTATGGCTACACCTTC.